These T cell receptor beta chains were read from a single sample in a study of response to subunit inactivated influenza vaccine. TCRdb itself ran the RT-PCR reads through MiXCR, one entry per CDR3 protein. The sample lists some 200,000 distinct CDR3 sequences, 9.5% to 15% occurring once. Another study also made use of these data, one on T cells expressing NK-cell markers.

Sequenced here: CD8+ T cells sorted from PBMCs, sampled 11 to 12 days after vaccination. The receptors originated from a man between 50 and 59 years old who received an inactivated influenza vaccine. Each CDR3 is given with its conserved first and last residue. D genes are given only for firm matches. Clone sizes are given selectively: once, few, many, or a class where the clone is expanded.

j_call | d_call | clone_size | v_call | cdr3_aa | cdr3_nt
TRBJ2-7 | TRBD2 | few | TRBV20-1 | CSASTPSGRGSYEQYF | TGCAGTGCTAGTACCCCGAGCGGGAGAGGGTCCTACGAGCAGTACTTC
TRBJ1-3 | . | . | TRBV25-1 | CASSEEELSGNTIYF | TGTGCCAGCAGTGAAGAGGAACTCTCTGGAAACACCATATATTTT
TRBJ2-6 | . | many | TRBV6-1 | CASSDRFSGANVLTF | TGTGCCAGCAGTGACAGGTTCTCTGGGGCCAACGTCCTGACTTTC
TRBJ2-7 | . | few | TRBV6-6 | CASSYQGTYEQYF | TGTGCCAGCAGTTACCAGGGGACCTACGAGCAGTACTTC
TRBJ2-7 | . | . | TRBV15 | CATRRGREQYF | TGTGCCACCCGCCGAGGGCGGGAGCAGTACTTC
TRBJ2-1 | . | . | TRBV9 | CASSVVGSGPQFF | TGTGCCAGCAGCGTAGTGGGTAGCGGCCCCCAGTTCTTC
TRBJ2-1 | . | . | TRBV21-1 | CASISSGGINEQFF | TGTGCCAGCATCAGTAGCGGGGGGATTAATGAGCAGTTCTTC
TRBJ2-1 | . | . | TRBV25-1 | CASSLSITYNEQFF | TGTGCCAGCAGTCTCTCTATTACCTACAATGAGCAGTTCTTC
TRBJ2-3 | . | . | TRBV6-1 | CASTPGAGDTQYF | TGTGCCAGCACTCCAGGGGCAGGAGATACGCAGTATTTT
TRBJ2-5 | . | . | TRBV2 | CASSGEVGTGETQYF | TGTGCCAGCAGTGGAGAAGTAGGAACGGGGGAGACCCAGTACTTC
TRBJ1-2 | . | few | TRBV29-1 | CSVESLYGYTF | TGCAGCGTTGAGTCTCTCTATGGCTACACCTTC
TRBJ2-1 | . | few | TRBV10-3 | CAISVIGTSYNEQFF | TGTGCCATCAGTGTTATCGGGACATCTTACAATGAGCAGTTCTTC
TRBJ2-5 | . | few | TRBV4-3 | CASSQEGRSQETQYF | TGCGCCAGCAGCCAAGAAGGGCGGAGCCAAGAGACCCAGTACTTC
TRBJ2-3 | TRBD1 | . | TRBV4-1 | CASSHTLSGTGFPDTQYF | TGCGCCAGCAGCCACACGCTATCCGGGACAGGGTTCCCAGATACGCAGTATTTT
TRBJ2-7 | . | . | TRBV12-3/TRBV12-4 | CASSFFTYEQYF | TGTGCCAGCAGTTTTTTTACCTACGAGCAGTACTTC
TRBJ1-4 | TRBD1 | few | TRBV15 | CATSREDREWEKLFF | TGTGCCACCAGCAGAGAGGACAGGGAGTGGGAAAAACTGTTTTTT
TRBJ2-1 | . | . | TRBV2 | CASTGTEQFF | TGTGCCAGCACAGGGACTGAGCAGTTCTTC
TRBJ1-2 | TRBD1 | . | TRBV7-6 | CASSLPGGAGGYTF | TGTGCCAGCAGTCTACCAGGGGGCGCGGGTGGCTACACCTTC
TRBJ2-1 | TRBD1 | many | TRBV6-5 | CASSYKTGGDGLFF | TGTGCCAGCAGTTACAAGACAGGGGGCGATGGTCTGTTCTTC
TRBJ2-5 | . | few | TRBV7-7 | CASSPGIRETQYF | TGTGCTAGCAGCCCCGGAATTCGAGAGACCCAGTACTTC
TRBJ2-7 | TRBD1 | . | TRBV6-1 | CASSPAGQGFEQYF | TGTGCCAGCAGTCCTGCGGGACAGGGGTTTGAGCAGTACTTC
TRBJ2-7 | TRBD1 | . | TRBV6-1 | CASSEAPGQTHEQYF | TGTGCCAGCAGTGAGGCCCCGGGACAGACCCACGAGCAGTACTTC
TRBJ2-1 | . | . | TRBV15 | CATSRDSTYNEQFF | TGTGCCACCAGCAGAGACTCTACCTACAATGAGCAGTTCTTC
TRBJ2-4 | TRBD1 | . | TRBV5-1 | CASSTIQGTKNIQYF | TGCGCCAGCAGCACTATACAGGGGACCAAAAACATTCAGTACTTC
TRBJ2-7 | . | few | TRBV24-1 | CATSDPSRYEQYF | TGTGCCACCAGTGATCCGTCTCGGTACGAGCAGTACTTC
TRBJ2-7 | . | few | TRBV6-2/TRBV6-3 | CASSYFRGTYEQYF | TGTGCCAGCAGTTACTTTCGGGGAACCTACGAGCAGTACTTC
TRBJ2-3 | . | few | TRBV7-2 | CASSSHLGGDTQYF | TGTGCCAGCAGCTCCCATCTGGGGGGAGATACGCAGTATTTT
TRBJ2-3 | TRBD2 | few | TRBV4-1 | CASSPPSGGVTDTQYF | TGCGCCAGCTCCCCCCCTAGCGGGGGGGTTACAGATACGCAGTATTTT
TRBJ2-7 | . | few | TRBV9 | CASSVTGNLYEQYF | TGTGCCAGCAGCGTCACCGGGAACCTTTACGAGCAGTACTTC
TRBJ2-5 | . | once | TRBV28 | CASSTGTQETQYF | TGTGCCAGCAGTACAGGGACCCAAGAGACCCAGTACTTC
TRBJ2-7 | . | few | TRBV7-2 | CASSLGQAVYEQYF | TGTGCCAGCAGCTTGGGACAAGCAGTTTACGAGCAGTACTTC
TRBJ2-7 | TRBD1 | . | TRBV6-2/TRBV6-3 | CASSPGTGHWNEQYF | TGTGCCAGCAGCCCCGGGACAGGCCATTGGAACGAGCAGTACTTC
TRBJ1-2 | . | few | TRBV5-6 | CASSSDSFYGYTF | TGTGCCAGCAGCTCGGACAGTTTTTATGGCTACACCTTC
TRBJ2-1 | TRBD2 | few | TRBV11-2 | CASSPSISGGVEKFF | TGTGCCAGCAGCCCATCGATTAGCGGGGGAGTTGAGAAGTTCTTC
TRBJ2-3 | . | few | TRBV7-9 | CASSSGSSSADTQYF | TGTGCCAGCAGCTCCGGCAGCTCGAGCGCAGATACGCAGTATTTT
TRBJ2-7 | TRBD1 | . | TRBV2 | CASRETGYERYEQYF | TGTGCCAGCAGGGAGACAGGGTACGAGAGATACGAGCAGTACTTC
TRBJ1-1 | . | . | TRBV30 | CAWSAGFGAEAFF | TGTGCCTGGAGTGCAGGGTTTGGGGCTGAAGCTTTCTTT
TRBJ1-2 | TRBD1 | few | TRBV20-1 | CSARHRGNYGYTF | TGCAGTGCTAGACACAGGGGTAACTATGGCTACACCTTC
TRBJ1-5 | . | . | TRBV28 | CASRGNQPQHF | TGTGCCAGCAGGGGGAATCAGCCCCAGCATTTT
TRBJ2-7 | . | few | TRBV20-1 | CSARDHSAYEQYF | TGCAGTGCTAGAGACCACTCGGCCTACGAGCAGTACTTC
TRBJ2-1 | TRBD2 | many | TRBV7-8 | CASSLGSSGSDEQFF | TGTGCCAGCAGCTTAGGTTCTAGCGGGAGCGATGAGCAGTTCTTC
TRBJ2-1 | TRBD2 | . | TRBV6-5 | CASSYRLAGEQFF | TGTGCCAGCAGTTATCGGCTAGCGGGTGAGCAGTTCTTC
TRBJ2-1 | TRBD2 | . | TRBV4-2 | CASSRLPGGRDNEQFF | TGTGCCAGCAGCCGCCTCCCCGGCGGGAGAGACAATGAGCAGTTCTTC
TRBJ2-7 | . | . | TRBV6-2/TRBV6-3 | CASKWALSYEQYF | TGTGCCAGCAAGTGGGCCCTATCCTACGAGCAGTACTTC
TRBJ2-7 | TRBD1 | few | TRBV5-1 | CASSPGQGGYEQYF | TGCGCCAGCAGCCCTGGACAGGGAGGCTACGAGCAGTACTTC
TRBJ2-7 | . | few | TRBV4-2 | CASSSRGEGYEQYF | TGTGCCAGCAGCTCAAGGGGGGAAGGTTACGAGCAGTACTTC
TRBJ2-7 | . | many | TRBV29-1 | CSVEDSSSYEQYF | TGCAGCGTTGAAGACAGTAGCTCCTACGAGCAGTACTTC
TRBJ1-2 | . | . | TRBV7-9 | CASSSTGSGYGYTF | TGTGCCAGCAGCTCAACAGGTTCTGGCTATGGCTACACCTTC